A single sample gave rise to the 13 T cell receptor beta chains below, sequenced in a study of control samples from healthy donors and cancer patients. Using immunoSEQ multiplex PCR, the repertoire was profiled, and TCRdb retains in-frame clones only, with some absent. This sample has 100,000 to 150,000 clones, with more than 75% found just once. Material for sequencing was blood. The receptor set was obtained from a man between 18 and 29 years old in good health.

The V and J genes are TRBV5-1 and TRBJ2-7; 9 bases align to TRBD2. This CDR3 comprises 17 residues. The V gene's germline CDR1 is SGHRS and CDR2 YFSETQ. The V segment lost 0 bases and the J segment 5 bases; nucleotides outside the gene matches: 12. The CDR3 reads CASSLGLAGSQLDEQYF. The CDR3 nucleotides are TGCGCCAGCAGCTTGGGGCTAGCGGGATCCCAATTAGACGAGCAGTACTTC.

This clone was recorded only once. The chain joins TRBV28 to TRBJ1-1; 8 bases fit TRBD1. CDR3 length equals 15 residues. The ends lost 1 base at V and 4 bases at J; junction bases unmatched: 5. Germline V gene sequence: CDR1 MDHEN, CDR2 SYDVKM. This CDR3 is CASSLFQGAVTEAFF. The CDR3 bases are TGTGCCAGCAGTTTATTTCAGGGGGCGGTCACTGAAGCTTTCTTT.

The CDR3 nucleotides are TGCAGCGTTGCCCGGCCCGGTTCTTCAGATACGCAGTATTTT. It encodes CSVARPGSSDTQYF. The chain recombines TRBV29-1 with TRBJ2-3, with D uncertain. The CDR3 is 14 amino acids. V lost 4 bases and J lost 4, with 15 bases in between. Germline V CDR1 and CDR2: SQVTM, ANQGSEA.

This clone was found a few times. The CDR3 protein is CASSTGIEAFF. Written as DNA, the CDR3 is TGTGCCAGCAGTACAGGGATTGAAGCTTTCTTT. This chain connects TRBV28 to TRBJ1-1; possibly TRBD1 for D (6 bases). Per germline, CDR1 MDHEN and CDR2 SYDVKM. The CDR3 has 11 amino acids. The V and J ends lost 5 bases and 7 bases respectively, with 8 bases between them.

This clone turned up a few times. The V call is TRBV5-1, the J call TRBJ2-3, with 12 bases aligning to TRBD2. This CDR3 has 17 residues. The ends lost 3 bases at V and 5 bases at J; junction bases unmatched: 10. CDR1 and CDR2 from the germline V gene are SGHRS and YFSETQ. CDR3: CASSSRTSGKGGDTQYF. As DNA, the CDR3 is TGCGCCAGCAGCTCCCGGACTAGCGGGAAAGGGGGAGATACGCAGTATTTT. Full variable domain (missing parts from reference TRBV5-1 and TRBJ2-3): KAGVTQTPRYLIKTRGQQVTLSCSPISGHRSVSWYQQTPGQGLQFLFEYFSETQRNKGNFPGRFSGRQFSNSRSEMNVSTLELGDSALYLCASSSRTSGKGGDTQYFGPGTRLTVL.

The V and J genes are TRBV5-6 and TRBJ1-1; D gene uncertain. This CDR3 has 15 amino acids. Germline V CDR1 and CDR2: SGHDT, YYEEEE. Trimming removed 4 bases at V and 1 base at J, with 14 bases between. The CDR3 reads CASSPRRAGNTEAFF. The DNA for the CDR3 is TGTGCCAGCAGCCCGAGGCGGGCGGGGAACACTGAAGCTTTCTTT.

V gene TRBV18 combines with J gene TRBJ2-3, with D maybe TRBD2 (5 bases). The V end lost 2 bases, the J end lost 3 bases, and 12 bases lay between the germline ends. CDR1 KGHSH and CDR2 LQKENI come from the germline V gene. The CDR3 is 15 amino acids. The CDR3 coding sequence is TGTGCCAGCTCACCAGAGGGAGACCGAACAGATACGCAGTATTTT. It codes for CASSPEGDRTDTQYF.

The chain combines TRBV27 with TRBJ2-7, with D unresolved. V lost 5 bases, J lost 0 bases, and 14 bases lay in between. The germline CDR1 and CDR2 sequences are MNHEY and SMNVEV (reference sequence). There are 15 residues in the CDR3. As DNA, the CDR3 is TGTGCCAGCAGTCCGGTGGAAGCCTCCTCCTACGAGCAGTACTTC. Its protein product is CASSPVEASSYEQYF.

This chain joins TRBV5-4 and TRBJ2-3, with 8 bases that match TRBD2. The germline V gene encodes CDR1 SGHNT and CDR2 YYREEE (reference sequence). The CDR3 is 16 amino acids. The ends lost 4 bases at V and 1 base at J; junction bases unmatched: 8. Here the CDR3 DNA reads TGTGCCAGCAGCGTGCGTACAGCGGGGGGCACAGATACGCAGTATTTT. This translates into CASSVRTAGGTDTQYF.

The chain employs TRBV6-5 and TRBJ1-5; D ambiguous. V was cut by 4 bases and J by 2 bases, with 12 bases left in between. Germline values: CDR1 MNHEY, CDR2 SVGAGI. The CDR3 loop spans 15 amino acids. The CDR3 region has the DNA TGTGCCAGCAGTTCCCGGGCCCTAGGCAATCAGCCCCAGCATTTT. This translates into CASSSRALGNQPQHF.

The chain uses TRBV25-1 and TRBJ1-2, with D unresolved. CDR3 length: 15 residues. Germline CDR1 MGHDK, CDR2 SYGVNS. Trimming shortened V by 3 bases and J by 4 bases, and 15 bases separated the two germline ends. The CDR3 spells CASSDRGLGSYGYTF. CDR3 bases: TGTGCCAGCAGTGACAGAGGTCTGGGGTCCTATGGCTACACCTTC.

V usage is TRBV9 and J usage is TRBJ1-5; possible D gene TRBD1, 6 bases. Germline lookup yields CDR1 SGDLS and CDR2 YYNGEE. CDR3 length: 15 residues. V dropped 0 bases and J dropped 4 bases, with 11 bases sitting between them. The CDR3 region is CASSVGGGGNQPQHF. Written as DNA, the CDR3 is TGTGCCAGCAGCGTAGGGGGAGGGGGGAATCAGCCCCAGCATTTT.

The chain uses TRBV9 and TRBJ2-3, with 9 bases matching TRBD2. Germline trimming cut 3 bases from V and 0 bases from J; bases unmatched to any gene: 2. This CDR3 comprises 15 residues. Germline V lookup: CDR1 SGDLS, CDR2 YYNGEE. CDR3 nucleotides: TGTGCCAGCAGCGGGGCGGGAGGGAGCACAGATACGCAGTATTTT. This gives the protein CASSGAGGSTDTQYF.